This TCR beta chain was sequenced in a study of blood T cell repertoires in COVID-19. Looked up from germline, CDR1 is MNHNY and CDR2 is SVGAGI (reference sequence). V lost 10 bases to trimming and J lost 0 bases; unmatched junction nucleotides: 9. This CDR3 spans 15 amino acids. The authors' processing: Amplification of reference gene primers was used by the study to estimate nucleated cell counts. Profiled with immunoSEQ multiplex PCR; TCRdb holds only in-frame clones, not every one. The V and J calls and clone size come from that table; D and trimming were worked out from the DNA. The data show approximately 68,000 clones, roughly 82% seen once.

The rearrangement joins TRBV6-6 to TRBJ2-1, with 7 bases aligning to TRBD2. The material sequenced was peripheral blood. The origin of this receptor is a human donor in a cohort sampled during active COVID-19. CDR3 nucleotide sequence: TGTGCCACCTCCCGCGGGGGTAGCTCCTACAATGAGCAGTTCTTC. Protein: CATSRGGSSYNEQFF.